This T cell receptor beta chain appears in the sequencing data of a study of T cells generated in artificial thymic organoids (TCRdb year 2017). About the full investigation: The TCR alpha and beta CDR3 repertoires of CD8 single positive T cells derived from in vitro artificial thymic organoids were compared with those of thymic and peripheral blood naive CD8 T cells. The repertoire sequencing data shown were described as representative of three independent experiments.

TCRalpha and TCRbeta libraries were amplified separately by semi-nested PCR with Advantage 2 and reverse primers in the TRAC or TRBC constant regions. Between roughly 3 and 500 ng of total RNA was used as input for first-strand cDNA synthesis. The TCR cDNA libraries were generated by 5'-RACE using the SMARTer PCR cDNA Synthesis kit, with a poly-dT primer driving first-strand synthesis. The semi-nested reverse primers in the constant regions carried 5-nucleotide sample-specific barcodes, and the PCR products were cleaned up with the Zymo DNA Clean and Concentrator-5 kit. As many as ten barcoded samples were combined into a pool, ligated to Illumina adaptors, and sequenced on an Illumina MiSeq as 2 x 150 bp paired-end reads. The original methods were these. After demultiplexing, reads were aligned with BLAT to a custom library containing all human TRAV, TRAJ, TRBV, TRBD and TRBJ combinations from IMGT. The best BLAT hits were picked using pslCDnaFilter (-maxAligns=1, -ignoreIntrons), and custom Perl scripts were used to calculate clonotype frequencies. Through fastp at Q25 and MiXCR, TCRdb rebuilt clones from the public reads, retaining in-frame beta chains. Every distinct CDR3 protein forms one entry, paired with its most common genes and DNA. The V and J calls and clone size are TCRdb's, not the authors'. The sample table records 5,600 or so distinct CDR3 sequences; 25% to 35% of these occur just once. Of the sample, about 2.4% is held by the ten largest clones.

Non-mobilized peripheral blood was collected from healthy adult donors. Primary CD8+ T cells were enriched by magnetic beads using the Miltenyi CD8+ T cell Isolation Kit. Blood naive CD8 T cells were FACS sorted as CD3+TCRalphabeta+CD8+CD45RO-CCR7+ before RNA extraction. For each sample, total RNA was purified from roughly 40,000 to 200,000 sorted cells using the RNeasy Micro kit, and RNA quality was assessed on an Agilent RNA 6000 Nano chip. Broad study findings and their caveats: The TCR clonotype diversity of organoid-derived CD8 single positive T cells was physiological and comparable to that of naive CD8 T cells from thymus and blood.

This clonotype has a handful of counts. What antigen it recognizes has not been identified. Base qualities are not provided; no much larger clone lies one nucleotide away. From the cysteine through the phenylalanine, the CDR3 covers 14 amino acids. The only DNA kept is the CDR3, 42 bases in frame from the first base. CDR1 and CDR2 were assigned from the germline V gene as MNHNS and SASEGT. The V and J ends are trimmed by 8 bases and 4 bases, leaving 15 bases between them. The sequencing input was naive CD8+ T cells from blood. Per the publication, the cell subset or site label means: CD3+TCRalphabeta+CD8SP T cells; for blood, CD45RO-CCR7+ naive CD8+ T cells. Rearrangement joined TRBV6-1 to TRBJ1-5; confidence is insufficient to name the D gene. The clonotype originates from a human donor who gave cord blood stem cells for thymic organoid culture, a cardiac surgery patient who gave postnatal thymus, or a blood donor (not recorded which). The DNA is TGTGCCAGCGGCGGTTCAGGCTTTAATCAGCCCCAGCATTTT. The resulting protein is CASGGSGFNQPQHF.